Here is one TCR beta chain with its context. This entry is derived from a study of graft-versus-host responses after intestinal transplantation. Across the whole study: Each recipient received anti-thymocyte globulin induction, then tacrolimus and steroids for 2 to 4 years. Findings and caveats of the study: Analysis identified GvH clones in recipient marrow, with some appearing first in ileum or blood.

The V gene's germline CDR1 is SGHNT and CDR2 YYREEE (reference sequence). This CDR3 is built from 14 residues. V dropped 4 bases and J dropped 1 base, with 12 bases sitting between them. Profiling relied on immunoSEQ multiplex PCR, and the TCRdb table lists in-frame clones only, not all of them. The sample records about 15,000 clones, about two fifths being singletons. With roughly 200,000 irradiated, violet-dye-labeled stimulator cells, roughly 200,000 CFSE-labeled responder cells were plated. The sample in question was alloreactive CD8+ T cells from a mixed lymphocyte reaction culture, obtained before intestinal transplant. Indicated subset: CFSE-low proliferating T cells sorted from roughly six-day pre-transplant mixed lymphocyte reaction (GvH or HvG direction). This rearrangement joins TRBV5-4 to TRBJ2-7; a weak D match, TRBD2 (6 bases). The clonotype was recovered from a human patient who received an intestinal transplant. CDR3 amino acids: CASSPGLVSYEQYF. DNA of the CDR3: TGTGCCAGCAGCCCGGGACTGGTATCCTACGAGCAGTACTTC. The whole variable domain, remainder taken from reference TRBV5-4 and TRBJ2-7, is ETGVTQSPTHLIKTRGQQVTLRCSSQSGHNTVSWYQQALGQGPQFIFQYYREEENGRGNFPPRFSGLQFPNYSSELNVNALELDDSALYLCASSPGLVSYEQYFGPGTRLTVT.